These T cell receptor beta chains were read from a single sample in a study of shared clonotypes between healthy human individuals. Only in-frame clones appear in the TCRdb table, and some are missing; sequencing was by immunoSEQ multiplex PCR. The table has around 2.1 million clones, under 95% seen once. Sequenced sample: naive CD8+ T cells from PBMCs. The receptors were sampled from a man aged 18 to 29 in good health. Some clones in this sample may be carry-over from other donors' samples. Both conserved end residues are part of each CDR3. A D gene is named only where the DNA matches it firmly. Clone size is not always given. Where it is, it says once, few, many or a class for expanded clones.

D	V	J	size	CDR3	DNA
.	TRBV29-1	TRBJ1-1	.	CSVALRTRPPTEAFF	TGCAGCGTTGCTCTCCGGACAAGGCCCCCAACTGAAGCTTTCTTT
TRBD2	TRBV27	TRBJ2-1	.	CASSEGLAGDLNEQFF	TGTGCCAGCAGTGAAGGACTAGCGGGAGATCTGAATGAGCAGTTCTTC
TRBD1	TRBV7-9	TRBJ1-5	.	CASSLGTDYSNQPQHF	TGTGCCAGCAGCCTCGGGACAGACTATAGCAATCAGCCCCAGCATTTT
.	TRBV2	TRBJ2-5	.	CASSEMAQETQYF	TGTGCCAGCAGTGAAATGGCTCAAGAGACCCAGTACTTC
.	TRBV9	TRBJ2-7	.	CASSGGIEQYF	TGTGCCAGCAGTGGAGGGATCGAGCAGTACTTC
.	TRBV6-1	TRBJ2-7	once	CASSPWTGSSYEQYF	TGTGCCAGCAGTCCCTGGACGGGAAGCTCCTACGAGCAGTACTTC
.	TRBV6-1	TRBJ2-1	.	CASNSRDSTYNEQFF	TGTGCCAGCAACTCCCGGGACTCAACCTACAATGAGCAGTTCTTC
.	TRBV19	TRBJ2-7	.	CAAGDYEQYF	TGTGCCGCAGGTGACTACGAGCAGTACTTC
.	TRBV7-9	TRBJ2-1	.	CASSSTGDGSYNEQFF	TGTGCCAGCAGCTCAACGGGGGACGGATCCTACAATGAGCAGTTCTTC
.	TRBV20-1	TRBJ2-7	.	CSVGVFYEQYF	TGCAGCGTCGGCGTTTTCTACGAGCAGTACTTC
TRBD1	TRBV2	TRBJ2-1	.	CASPNRGQTSDNEQFF	TGTGCCAGCCCTAACAGGGGCCAGACCTCAGACAATGAGCAGTTCTTC
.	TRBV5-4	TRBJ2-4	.	CASSRRPGQGNIQYF	TGTGCCAGCAGCCGACGCCCGGGACAAGGAAACATTCAGTACTTC
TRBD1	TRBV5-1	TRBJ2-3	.	CASRAGSGGNTDTQYF	TGCGCCAGCAGGGCTGGATCAGGGGGAAACACAGATACGCAGTATTTT
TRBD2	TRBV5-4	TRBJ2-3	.	CASRPLTSGRADTQYF	TGTGCCAGCAGACCGCTGACTAGCGGGAGGGCAGATACGCAGTATTTT
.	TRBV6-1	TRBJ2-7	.	CAGRAGGRRSYEQYF	TGTGCGGGGAGGGCAGGGGGCAGAAGATCCTACGAGCAGTACTTC
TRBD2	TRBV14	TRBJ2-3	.	CASSLSGRAYTDTQYF	TGTGCCAGCAGCCTTAGCGGGAGGGCCTATACAGATACGCAGTATTTT
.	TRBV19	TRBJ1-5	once	CASSPAGSNQPQHF	TGTGCCAGTAGCCCGGCTGGTAGCAATCAGCCCCAGCATTTT
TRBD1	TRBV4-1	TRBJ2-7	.	CASSLGQGVYEQYF	TGCGCCAGCAGCCTGGGACAGGGTGTCTACGAGCAGTACTTC
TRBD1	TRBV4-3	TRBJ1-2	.	CASSPTGQGDYGYTF	TGCGCCAGCAGCCCAACGGGACAGGGGGACTATGGCTACACCTTC
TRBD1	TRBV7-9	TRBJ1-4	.	CASSLPRQGGEKLFF	TGTGCCAGCAGCTTACCCCGACAGGGAGGTGAAAAACTGTTTTTT
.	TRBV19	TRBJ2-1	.	CASSIDLLAEQFF	TGTGCCAGTAGTATAGATCTGTTAGCGGAGCAGTTCTTC
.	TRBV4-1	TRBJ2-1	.	CASSNRDGFNEQFF	TGCGCCAGCAGCAACCGGGACGGCTTCAATGAGCAGTTCTTC
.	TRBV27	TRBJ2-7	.	CASSPRDRGTSGVYEQYF	TGTGCCAGCAGCCCCCGGGACAGGGGGACTAGCGGAGTCTACGAGCAGTACTTC
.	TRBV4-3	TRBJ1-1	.	CASSQVSNREGTEAFF	TGCGCCAGCAGCCAAGTCTCTAACCGGGAGGGCACTGAAGCTTTCTTT
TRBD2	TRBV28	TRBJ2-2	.	CASSPWLAGERELFF	TGTGCCAGCAGTCCATGGCTAGCGGGAGAACGTGAGCTGTTTTTT
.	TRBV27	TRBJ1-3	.	CASSLRGASGNTIYF	TGTGCCAGCAGTTTACGGGGGGCCTCTGGAAACACCATATATTTT
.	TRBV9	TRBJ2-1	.	CASSRGGGGYNEQFF	TGTGCCAGCAGCCGTGGAGGGGGCGGCTACAATGAGCAGTTCTTC
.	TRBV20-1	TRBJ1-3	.	CSAPGGNTIYF	TGCAGTGCCCCCGGGGGAAACACCATATATTTT
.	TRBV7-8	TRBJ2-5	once	CASSLLTGTEKFYQETQYF	TGTGCCAGCAGCTTGCTGACCGGGACTGAGAAGTTCTACCAAGAGACCCAGTACTTC
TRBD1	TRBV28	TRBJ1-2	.	CASSYTADRGDYGYTF	TGTGCCAGCAGTTATACCGCCGACAGGGGGGACTATGGCTACACCTTC
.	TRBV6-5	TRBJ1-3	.	CAAGGRDSGNTIYF	TGTGCCGCAGGAGGCAGAGACTCTGGAAACACCATATATTTT
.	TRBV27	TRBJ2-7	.	CASRVGLRVNEQYF	TGTGCCAGCAGGGTGGGATTGCGCGTTAACGAGCAGTACTTC
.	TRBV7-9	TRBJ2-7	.	CASSLGWGMSTYEQYF	TGTGCCAGCAGCTTAGGATGGGGAATGTCAACCTACGAGCAGTACTTC
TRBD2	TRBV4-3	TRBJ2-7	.	CASSQGLAGELYEQYF	TGCGCCAGCAGCCAAGGGCTAGCGGGAGAACTCTACGAGCAGTACTTC
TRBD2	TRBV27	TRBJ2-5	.	CASSLSGLSGAQETQYF	TGTGCCAGCAGTTTATCGGGATTGAGCGGGGCGCAAGAGACCCAGTACTTC
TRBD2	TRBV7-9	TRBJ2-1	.	CASSSGRANYNEQFF	TGTGCCAGCAGCTCCGGGAGGGCCAACTACAATGAGCAGTTCTTC
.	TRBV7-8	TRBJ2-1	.	CASSRNEQFF	TGTGCCAGCAGTCGCAATGAGCAGTTCTTC
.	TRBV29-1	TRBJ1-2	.	CSVVGTHGQMLF	TGCAGCGTTGTAGGGACTCACGGGCAGATGTTGTTC
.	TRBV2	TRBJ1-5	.	CASSEWYGPGQPQHF	TGTGCCAGCAGTGAATGGTACGGCCCCGGGCAGCCCCAGCATTTT
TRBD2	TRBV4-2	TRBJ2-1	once	CASSPPGLLDNEQFF	TGTGCCAGCAGCCCACCGGGACTACTCGACAATGAGCAGTTCTTC
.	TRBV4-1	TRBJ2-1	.	CASSQGVYNEQFF	TGCGCCAGCAGCCAAGGGGTCTACAATGAGCAGTTCTTC
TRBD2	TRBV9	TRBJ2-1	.	CASSPTPYLAGALNEQFF	TGTGCCAGCAGCCCAACCCCATATCTAGCGGGAGCGTTGAATGAGCAGTTCTTC
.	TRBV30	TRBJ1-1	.	CAWSVWGMNTEAFF	TGTGCCTGGAGTGTATGGGGTATGAACACTGAAGCTTTCTTT
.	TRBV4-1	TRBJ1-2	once	CASSPSESYGYTF	TGCGCCAGCAGCCCCAGCGAGAGCTATGGCTACACCTTC
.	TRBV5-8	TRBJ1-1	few	CASSLGLPGAFF	TGTGCCAGCAGCTTGGGGCTGCCCGGAGCTTTCTTT
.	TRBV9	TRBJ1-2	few	CASSNLMDGYTF	TGTGCCAGCAGTAACCTGATGGATGGCTACACCTTC
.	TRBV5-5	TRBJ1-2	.	CASSLGTELGYGYTF	TGTGCCAGCAGCTTAGGGACCGAGCTCGGCTATGGCTACACCTTC
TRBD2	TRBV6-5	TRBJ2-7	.	CASSYRSGRRNEQYF	TGTGCCAGCAGTTACCGCAGCGGGAGAAGGAACGAGCAGTACTTC